Following are 30 T cell receptor beta chains from one sample sequenced in a study of blood T cell repertoires in COVID-19. Sequencing was performed with immunoSEQ multiplex PCR; in TCRdb, only in-frame clones are kept and a portion is missing. The repertoire holds around 110,000 clones, with less than 90% as singletons. Sequences were obtained from peripheral blood. Receptors originate from a man in his thirties or forties with acute or convalescent COVID-19.

V is TRBV3-1 (or the pseudogene TRBV3-2) and J is TRBJ2-2, with unresolved D. Per germline, CDR1 LGHDT and CDR2 YNNKEL (reference sequence). The V gene lost 3 bases and the J gene lost 0 bases, with 8 bases spanning the gap. The CDR3 totals 15 residues. For the CDR3, the DNA is TGTGCCAGCAGCCAGGGCACCACGAACACCGGGGAGCTGTTTTTT. Translating it yields CASSQGTTNTGELFF.

The V gene is TRBV5-6, the J gene TRBJ2-7, with D possibly being TRBD1 (5 bases). In germline, CDR1 is SGHDT, CDR2 YYEEEE. The CDR3 length is 15 residues. The V gene lost 4 bases and the J gene lost 2 bases, with 16 bases spanning the gap. In DNA, the CDR3 is TGTGCCAGCAGCCCCTTTTTGACAGACCCCTACGAGCAGTACGTC. This codes for CASSPFLTDPYEQYV.

The CDR3 nucleotides read TGTGCCAGCAGCCAAGGAATAGGCGGGAGAGGTAGCACAGATACGCAGTATTTT. Encoded protein: CASSQGIGGRGSTDTQYF. J is TRBJ2-3 and V is TRBV4-2; 7 nucleotides align to TRBD2. Germline CDR1 is LGHNA and CDR2 is YNFKEQ. This CDR3 contains 18 residues. After removal of 1 base from V and 0 bases from J, the junction contained 10 bases not matched to a gene.

This chain joins TRBV6-5 and TRBJ1-2; a possible D gene is TRBD1 (6 bases). The V gene lost 7 bases and the J gene lost 6 bases, with 21 bases spanning the gap. Germline CDR1 and CDR2: MNHEY and SVGAGI. This CDR3 contains 15 residues. CDR3 residues: CASIPLDREGDGYTF. CDR3 DNA sequence: TGTGCCAGCATCCCCCTCGATCGGGAGGGGGATGGCTACACCTTC.

The chain carries TRBV30 and TRBJ1-5; D unresolved. CDR3 size: 13 residues. Trimming shortened V by 2 bases and J by 4 bases, and 9 bases separated the two germline ends. In germline, CDR1 is GTSNPN, CDR2 SVGIG (reference sequence). The CDR3 sequence is CAWSQDGNQPQHF. The DNA for the CDR3 is TGTGCCTGGAGTCAAGACGGGAATCAGCCCCAGCATTTT.

In this sample, this clone turned up once. The gene calls are TRBV3-1 (or the pseudogene TRBV3-2) and TRBJ1-3, with 7 positions matching TRBD1. This CDR3 region has 14 residues. The trim removed 5 bases at V and 3 bases at J, leaving 4 bases unmatched. Germline V CDR1 and CDR2: LGHDT, YNNKEL (reference sequence). The CDR3 here is CASSYGQVGNTIYF. CDR3 coding DNA: TGTGCCAGCAGCTACGGACAGGTTGGAAACACCATATATTTT.

V and J are TRBV5-5 and TRBJ2-5; tentative D call: TRBD1 (6 bases). The CDR3 loop spans 14 amino acids. The V and J ends lost 3 bases and 5 bases respectively, with 14 bases between them. CDR1 is SGHKS and CDR2 is YYEKEE in the germline V gene (reference sequence). The chain's CDR3 is CASSSEQGLETQYF. DNA of the CDR3: TGTGCCAGCAGCTCGGAACAGGGTTTGGAGACCCAGTACTTC.

The genes are TRBV7-3 and TRBJ2-1, with 9 bases identical to TRBD1. The junction had 8 bases not matched to a gene; V was cut back by 5 bases and J by 0 bases. CDR1 is SGHTA and CDR2 is FQGTGA in the germline V gene. CDR3 length: 17 residues. In DNA form, the CDR3 reads TGTGCCAGCAGCACGAGGACAGGGGAATACTCCTACAATGAGCAGTTCTTC. Translating gives CASSTRTGEYSYNEQFF.

V gene TRBV6-5 combines with J gene TRBJ1-6; no clear D gene. The CDR3 loop spans 12 amino acids. CDR1 and CDR2 from the germline V gene are MNHEY and SVGAGI. The V end lost 7 bases, the J end lost 3 bases, and 4 bases lay between the germline ends. The CDR3 sequence: CASTVYNSPLHF. The CDR3 DNA follows: TGTGCCAGCACGGTCTATAATTCACCCCTCCACTTT.

The chain couples TRBV7-2 to TRBJ2-7; 11 bases align to TRBD2. V was pared by 2 bases and J by 6 bases, with 6 bases of the junction left unmatched. The CDR3 is 15 amino acids. Germline assignment: CDR1 SGHTA and CDR2 FQGNSA. CDR3 DNA: TGTGCCAGCAGCTTAAGGCTAGCGGGGGGAAGCGAGCAGTACTTC. This encodes CASSLRLAGGSEQYF.

V gene TRBV19 combines with J gene TRBJ2-6, with TRBD1 matching over 9 bases. Germline-derived CDR1 and CDR2 are LNHDA and SQIVND (reference sequence). This CDR3 is 18 amino acids long. V lost 3 bases and J lost 1; bases outside the gene matches: 7. In DNA form, the CDR3 reads TGTGCCAGTAGTATTACAGGGGGCGCCTATTCTGGGGCCAACGTCCTGACTTTC. It codes for CASSITGGAYSGANVLTF.

The chain recombines TRBV11-3 with TRBJ1-1; 7 nucleotides align to TRBD1. The trim removed 5 bases at V and 5 bases at J, leaving 8 bases unmatched. CDR1 is SGHNT, CDR2 YENEEA, per germline. This CDR3 contains 14 residues. This CDR3 reads CASSPDRAGTEAFF. CDR3 sequence (DNA): TGTGCCAGCAGCCCAGACAGGGCTGGTACTGAAGCTTTCTTT.

This chain links TRBV3-1 (or the pseudogene TRBV3-2) with TRBJ2-3, with 11 bases that match TRBD2. Germline values: CDR1 LGHDT, CDR2 YNNKEL (reference sequence). The CDR3 totals 16 residues. Losses at the gene ends were 3 bases for V and 1 base for J; bases not matched to a gene: 3. This CDR3 reads CASSQGLAEGTDTQYF. In nucleotides, the CDR3 is TGTGCCAGCAGCCAGGGACTAGCGGAGGGCACAGATACGCAGTATTTT.

V gene TRBV7-9 combines with J gene TRBJ2-1; D may be TRBD1 (6 bases). The V end was cut by 9 bases, the J end by 2 bases, with 14 bases between. The CDR3 loop spans 14 amino acids. The germline gives CDR1 SEHNR, CDR2 FQNEAQ (reference sequence). DNA for the CDR3: TGTGCCAGGACATCAGGGGTCGCCTACAATGAGCAGTTCTTC. This gives the protein CARTSGVAYNEQFF.

J is TRBJ1-2 and V is TRBV19; D is possibly TRBD1 (6 bases). CDR1 is LNHDA and CDR2 is SQIVND in the germline V gene (reference sequence). The length of the CDR3 is 14 residues. Trimming cost V 6 bases and J 4 bases, with 15 bases left between them. The DNA of the CDR3 is TGTGCCAGTAGCGAACAGGGAAATTCCTATGGCTACACCTTC. It codes for CASSEQGNSYGYTF. Complete variable domain (other parts from reference TRBV19 and TRBJ1-2): DGGITQSPKYLFRKEGQNVTLSCEQNLNHDAMYWYRQDPGQGLRLIYYSQIVNDFQKGDIAEGYSVSREKKESFPLTVTSAQKNPTAFYLCASSEQGNSYGYTFGSGTRLTVV.

The chain couples TRBV10-3 to TRBJ2-3; 14 nucleotides agree with TRBD2. V was pared by 7 bases and J by 8 bases, with 8 bases of the junction left unmatched. This CDR3 comprises 15 residues. The V gene's germline CDR1 is ENHRY and CDR2 SYGVKD. CDR3 in DNA: TGTGCCATCACAGACGGACTAGCGGGAGGAGTTACGCAGTATTTT. Amino acid sequence: CAITDGLAGGVTQYF.

V and J are TRBV30 and TRBJ1-1, with 7 positions matching TRBD1. This CDR3 contains 11 residues. The J segment lost 7 bases and the V segment lost 4 bases, leaving 3 bases of the junction unmatched. The germline CDR1 and CDR2 sequences are GTSNPN and SVGIG (reference sequence). This CDR3 is CAWTWDSEAFF. The CDR3 DNA is TGTGCCTGGACCTGGGACAGTGAAGCTTTCTTT.

V usage is TRBV10-1 and J usage is TRBJ2-7; TRBD2 agrees at 13 bases. Trimming took 5 bases from V and 6 from J; bases not matched to a gene: 7. The CDR3 has 15 amino acids. The V gene's germline CDR1 is WNHNN and CDR2 SYGVQD (reference sequence). The chain's CDR3 is CASSKRGLAGVEQYV. The CDR3 region has the DNA TGCGCCAGCAGTAAAAGAGGACTAGCGGGAGTCGAGCAGTACGTC.

This chain uses TRBV2 with TRBJ1-1; possibly TRBD1 for D (5 bases). V was pared by 6 bases and J by 6 bases, with 11 bases between. Germline V gene sequence: CDR1 SNHLY, CDR2 FYNNEI. This CDR3 is 12 amino acids long. CDR3 in DNA: TGTGCCAGCAGGCCATCCAGGGCTGAAGCTTTCTTT. This encodes CASRPSRAEAFF.

The gene calls are TRBV10-1 and TRBJ2-3, with 10 positions matching TRBD2. The CDR3 is made up of 18 amino acids. Germline V CDR1 and CDR2: WNHNN, SYGVQD (reference sequence). V was clipped by 1 base and J by 1 base; unmatched bases: 8. The DNA of the CDR3 is TGCGCCAGCAGTGAGTTGGGGAGCGGGGGGGTTGGCACAGATACGCAGTATTTT. It yields the protein CASSELGSGGVGTDTQYF.

V usage is TRBV10-3 and J usage is TRBJ1-2; tentative D call: TRBD1 (6 bases). V dropped 10 bases and J dropped 10 bases, with 19 bases sitting between them. Germline CDR1 ENHRY, CDR2 SYGVKD. The CDR3 consists of 12 residues. In DNA form, the CDR3 reads TGTGCCACGGACGCAGGGGTTAAGGTCTACACCTTC. Amino acid sequence: CATDAGVKVYTF.

The V call is TRBV6-2 or TRBV6-3, the J call TRBJ2-3; the D gene is possibly TRBD2 (5 bases). Germline values: CDR1 MNHEY, CDR2 SVGEGT. The ends were cut back, 0 bases at V and 2 bases at J, with 9 bases in the middle. This CDR3 comprises 15 residues. The CDR3 DNA sequence: TGTGCCAGCAGTTACTCTGGACTTTACACAGATACGCAGTATTTT. It encodes CASSYSGLYTDTQYF.

This chain links TRBV4-3 with TRBJ2-7; 8 bases agree with TRBD2. This CDR3 contains 16 residues. Per the germline V gene, CDR1 is LGHNA and CDR2 is YSLEER. V trimming: 5 bases; J trimming: 4 bases; junction bases outside the gene matches: 13. CDR3 nucleotides: TGCGCCAGCAGCATGTCCCCGAGCGGGGGCCCTTACGAGCAGTACTTC. This sequence encodes CASSMSPSGGPYEQYF.

V is TRBV30 and J is TRBJ1-6, with TRBD1 matching over 9 bases. V shed 5 bases and J 10 bases; nucleotides not matched to a gene: 6. The CDR3 totals 13 residues. CDR1 and CDR2 from the germline V gene are GTSNPN and SVGIG (reference sequence). This CDR3 reads CAWVEDRGSPLHF. The CDR3 DNA reads TGTGCCTGGGTGGAGGACAGGGGCTCACCCCTCCACTTT.

The genes are TRBV30 and TRBJ2-3, with TRBD2 identical over 11 bases. V lost 0 bases to trimming and J lost 1 base; unmatched junction nucleotides: 9. CDR1 and CDR2 from the germline V gene are GTSNPN and SVGIG (reference sequence). CDR3 length equals 18 residues. Here the CDR3 DNA reads TGTGCCTGGAGTGTTTATAGCGGGGGGGTTTGGGGCACAGATACGCAGTATTTT. It yields the protein CAWSVYSGGVWGTDTQYF.

In its sample, this clone was seen once. V is TRBV9 and J is TRBJ1-4, with TRBD1 matching over 12 bases. The V and J ends lost 3 bases and 8 bases, in that order; junction bases with no gene match: 5. In germline, CDR1 is SGDLS, CDR2 YYNGEE. The CDR3 is 15 residues long. The CDR3 spells CASSGGGTGGEKLFF. The DNA of the CDR3 is TGTGCCAGCAGCGGAGGAGGGACAGGGGGCGAAAAACTGTTTTTT.

The chain has TRBV5-1 and TRBJ2-5, with 7 bases identical to TRBD2. The CDR3 loop spans 17 amino acids. Germline-derived CDR1 and CDR2 are SGHRS and YFSETQ. V lost 4 bases, J lost 2 bases, and 14 bases stayed unmatched. For the CDR3, the DNA is TGCGCCAGCAGCCCCGTTGTACAAGCGGGAACACAAGAGACCCAGTACTTC. Encoded protein: CASSPVVQAGTQETQYF.

The chain carries TRBV4-1 and TRBJ2-5, with 10 bases fitting TRBD2. V was clipped by 2 bases and J by 5 bases; unmatched bases: 2. The CDR3 spans 14 residues. Per germline, CDR1 MGHRA and CDR2 YSYEKL. The chain's CDR3 is CASSQHSGGETQYF. The CDR3 bases are TGCGCCAGCAGCCAACATAGCGGGGGGGAGACCCAGTACTTC.

The rearrangement joins TRBV19 to TRBJ2-1; TRBD2 matches 13 bases. The CDR3 is made up of 17 amino acids. Trimming at V came to 5 bases and at J to 8 bases, leaving 12 bases not matched to a gene. Germline V gene sequence: CDR1 LNHDA, CDR2 SQIVND (reference sequence). The DNA of the CDR3 is TGTGCCAGTAGTGCTAATGGGGGGACTAGCGGGAACGATGAGCAGTTCTTC. As protein: CASSANGGTSGNDEQFF.

The V gene is TRBV2, the J gene TRBJ2-1; 11 bases map to TRBD2. V lost 6 bases to trimming and J lost 4 bases; unmatched junction nucleotides: 5. Germline V gives CDR1 SNHLY, CDR2 FYNNEI. The CDR3 length is 15 residues. The chain's CDR3 is CASRQTSGVYNEQFF. The CDR3 DNA follows: TGTGCCAGCAGACAGACTAGCGGGGTATACAATGAGCAGTTCTTC.